This T cell receptor (beta chain) was recorded in a study of T-cell reconstitution after alpha-beta-depleted transplantation in children. Study conclusions and caveats: About two months after transplant, alpha-beta T cells reportedly came from several hundred expanded graft clones.

To note about this clonotype: The antigen remains unidentified.

Unique molecular identifiers featured in how the TCRbeta library was prepared. TCRdb reanalysed the PCR reads using MiXCR and keeps one entry per CDR3 protein. Among about 540,000 distinct CDR3 sequences listed, roughly 27% were seen once. From germline, CDR1 is DFQATT and CDR2 SNEGSKA (reference sequence). J was trimmed by 0 bases and V by 3 bases; bases with no gene match: 5. CDR3 size: 15 residues. The rearrangement uses TRBV20-1 and TRBJ2-1, with 7 bases matching TRBD2. This specimen was PBMCs, taken before TCRalphabeta/CD19-depleted stem cell transplant. The clonotype was recovered from a boy in the first two years of life with Wiskott-Aldrich syndrome, due to receive a stem cell transplant. The CDR3 protein is CSARGDYSSYNEQFF. The CDR3 DNA sequence: TGCAGTGCTAGGGGGGACTACAGCTCCTACAATGAGCAGTTCTTC.